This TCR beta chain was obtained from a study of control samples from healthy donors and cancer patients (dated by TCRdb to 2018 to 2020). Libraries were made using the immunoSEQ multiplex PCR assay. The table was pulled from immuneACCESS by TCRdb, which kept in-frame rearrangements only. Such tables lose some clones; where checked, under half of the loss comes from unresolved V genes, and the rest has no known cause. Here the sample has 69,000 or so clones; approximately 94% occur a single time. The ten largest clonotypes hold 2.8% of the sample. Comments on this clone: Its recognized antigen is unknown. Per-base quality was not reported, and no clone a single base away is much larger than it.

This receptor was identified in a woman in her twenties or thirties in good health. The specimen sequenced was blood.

In nucleotide form, the sequence is TGTGCCAGCAGCTTAGGGTGGGACAGGGTCTCGGGCGAGCAGTACTTC. It is translated as CASSLGWDRVSGEQYF. The chain couples TRBV13 to TRBJ2-7, with TRBD1 matching 9 junction bases. CDR1 is given as PRHDT and CDR2 as FYEKMQ, both from the germline V gene (reference sequence). Spanning cysteine to phenylalanine, the CDR3 consists of 16 amino acids. Only the CDR3 portion is preserved as DNA: 48 bases, with reading frame beginning at the first base. V loses 0 bases at its end and J loses 6 bases; junction bases beyond the gene matches: 9.